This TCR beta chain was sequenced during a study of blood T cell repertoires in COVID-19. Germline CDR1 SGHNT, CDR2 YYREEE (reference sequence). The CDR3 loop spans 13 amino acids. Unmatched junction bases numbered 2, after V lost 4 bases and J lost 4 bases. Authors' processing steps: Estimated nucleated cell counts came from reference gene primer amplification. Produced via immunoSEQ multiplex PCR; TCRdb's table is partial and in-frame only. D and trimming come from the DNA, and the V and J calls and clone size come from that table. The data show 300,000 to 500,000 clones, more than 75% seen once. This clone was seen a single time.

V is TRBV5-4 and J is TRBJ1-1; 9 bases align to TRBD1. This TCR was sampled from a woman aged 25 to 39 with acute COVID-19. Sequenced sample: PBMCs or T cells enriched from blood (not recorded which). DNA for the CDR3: TGTGCCAGCAGCCCGGACAGGGGCACTGAAGCTTTCTTT. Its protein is CASSPDRGTEAFF. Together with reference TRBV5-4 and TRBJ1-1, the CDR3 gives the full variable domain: ETGVTQSPTHLIKTRGQQVTLRCSSQSGHNTVSWYQQALGQGPQFIFQYYREEENGRGNFPPRFSGLQFPNYSSELNVNALELDDSALYLCASSPDRGTEAFFGQGTRLTVV.